This TCR beta chain was sequenced for a study of T cells in Graves' hyperthyroidism and ophthalmopathy. The germline CDR1 and CDR2 sequences are SGDLS and YYNGEE. The CDR3 length is 14 residues. The ends were cut back, 0 bases at V and 3 bases at J, with 9 bases in the middle. Amplified TCR beta CDR3 regions came from RNA transcripts. The TCR CDR3 was amplified in a first-round RT-PCR using the HTBI primer set. TCRdb passed the multiplex PCR reads through MiXCR, listing each CDR3 protein once. The sample shows approximately 690,000 distinct CDR3 sequences, approximately 15% of them seen only once. General observations from the study: The model made its ophthalmopathy prediction, and onset followed a median approximately 6 months later.

Inclusion characteristics of ophthalmopathy patients comprised a Clinical Activity Score of at least 3, a NOSPECS grade of at least 4, and duration under 3 months. This clonotype turned up a few times. As yet, its antigen is unknown. This TCR was sampled from a woman aged 50 to 60 with Graves' ophthalmopathy. The chain recombines TRBV9 with TRBJ1-2; D is undetermined. The sequenced material came from blood. CDR3 nucleotides: TGTGCCAGCAGCGTAGTTGGAACAGACTATGGCTACACCTTC. It is translated as CASSVVGTDYGYTF.